This TCR beta chain derives from a study of radiotherapy plus CTLA-4 blockade in lung cancer. Overall study context: Disease control was seen in 25% to 40% of patients, objective responses in 18%.

Produced via immunoSEQ multiplex PCR; TCRdb's table is partial and in-frame only. The top ten hold more than 0.65% of the sample, which has about 86,000 clones, roughly 80% seen once. The sequence came from a human donor with non-small cell lung cancer who had stable disease on radiotherapy plus ipilimumab. The material was peripheral blood, obtained from a patient treated with radiotherapy plus ipilimumab.

In DNA, the CDR3 is TGTGCCAGCAGCCCCGAAAGTTGGGGGGGTGGGACAGATACGCAGTATTTT. As protein: CASSPESWGGGTDTQYF. The chain recombines TRBV5-4 with TRBJ2-3; 7 positions match TRBD2. The germline CDR1 and CDR2 sequences are SGHNT and YYREEE (reference sequence). The CDR3 sequence is 17 residues long. Trimming cost V 4 bases and J 3 bases; bases outside gene matches: 14.